A selection of T cell receptor beta chains follows, all from one sample in a study of response to subunit inactivated influenza vaccine. TCRdb reprocessed the RT-PCR reads via MiXCR and lists one record per CDR3 protein. This table has some 520,000 distinct CDR3 sequences, about 15% appearing once. The input for sequencing was CD4+ T cells sorted from PBMCs, taken roughly 24 months after vaccination. These receptors were obtained from a man aged 45-69 years who received an inactivated influenza vaccine. Each CDR3 is given without its conserved first and last residue. Fields, in order: D gene, J gene, V gene, CDR3 protein. The D gene is left open where the match is weak.

>-|TRBJ2-7|TRBV28
ASSFNRQHLYEQY
>-|TRBJ2-2|TRBV20-1
SARGSVNTGELF
>TRBD2|TRBJ2-1|TRBV19
ASSIAAGLASYNEQF
>TRBD2|TRBJ2-1|TRBV11-2
ASSLDRWSGGGINEQF
>TRBD1|TRBJ1-1|TRBV5-1
ASSLNRGSGEAF
>TRBD2|TRBJ2-2|TRBV5-1
ASSSGRTSGRAGELF
>TRBD2|TRBJ2-1|TRBV27
ASKEEIWLAGGPHRWV
>TRBD1|TRBJ2-5|TRBV10-3
AIGGTGDYQETQY
>-|TRBJ2-7|TRBV5-6
ASSSAAYEQY
>TRBD1|TRBJ2-6|TRBV3-1
ASSRDRVSGANVLT
>-|TRBJ2-7|TRBV6-2/TRBV6-3
ASSYSRRKSSYEQY
>TRBD1|TRBJ1-2|TRBV7-2
ASRPQGSYGYT
>TRBD1|TRBJ2-1|TRBV24-1
ATSDRDRVNSYNEQF
>-|TRBJ2-7|TRBV28
ASMSSSRSYEQY
>TRBD1|TRBJ2-2|TRBV10-3
AIGDRAFSGELF
>TRBD2|TRBJ2-7|TRBV12-3/TRBV12-4
ASSTRTSGGYEQY
>TRBD2|TRBJ2-2|TRBV4-3
ASSQVAGGLSDTGELF
>-|TRBJ2-1|TRBV29-1
SVAEASYNEQF
>-|TRBJ2-5|TRBV11-2
ASSLPSAGLGVTQY
>TRBD2|TRBJ2-2|TRBV5-1
ASSLAGGPDTGELF
>TRBD2|TRBJ2-5|TRBV7-9
ASSLTVAGEETQY
>TRBD1|TRBJ2-3|TRBV6-4
ASSDGGQGADTQY
>TRBD1|TRBJ2-5|TRBV2
ASSEARTGGGRETQY
>TRBD1|TRBJ1-4|TRBV5-1
ASSPQGTGNEKLF
>TRBD2|TRBJ2-1|TRBV20-1
SARDRQREMGNEQF
>-|TRBJ1-1|TRBV3-1
ASRDMNTEAF
>TRBD1|TRBJ1-1|TRBV4-2
ASSQVWGQVNTEAF
>-|TRBJ1-3|TRBV5-5
ASRKEEFFSGNTIY
>TRBD1|TRBJ2-2|TRBV15
ATSRTQGSGELF
>TRBD1|TRBJ2-3|TRBV7-2
ASSLVGGQRGTQY
>-|TRBJ2-2|TRBV9
ASSVATGGQGGELF
>TRBD1|TRBJ2-3|TRBV29-1
SVELGQGTDTQY
>TRBD1|TRBJ1-3|TRBV3-1
ASSQGQGRNTIY
>TRBD2|TRBJ2-3|TRBV10-3
AIQRRGGLGTDTQY
>-|TRBJ1-5|TRBV20-1
SARGQADQPQH
>-|TRBJ2-7|TRBV7-4
ASSSNEGPHEQY
>TRBD2|TRBJ2-5|TRBV10-3
AISDLIAGGKETQY
>TRBD2|TRBJ2-2|TRBV6-2/TRBV6-3
ASSYSTSPGRGENTGELF
>TRBD1|TRBJ1-1|TRBV6-5
ASSSLGDRRYTEAF
>-|TRBJ2-7|TRBV7-2
ASSLGAGYEQY
>TRBD2|TRBJ2-1|TRBV4-3
ASSLRKRGPYNEQF
>TRBD2|TRBJ2-1|TRBV20-1
SARELAGVYNEQF
>-|TRBJ2-5|TRBV30
AWSVWVDEETQY
>-|TRBJ2-4|TRBV29-1
SVEDLSGIQY
>TRBD2|TRBJ2-1|TRBV19
ASSTLGTSGGLNEQF
>-|TRBJ1-6|TRBV6-1
ASNLGPYNSPLH
>-|TRBJ2-7|TRBV3-1
ASSFPGHRVHEQY
>TRBD1|TRBJ2-4|TRBV15
ATSEGAAKNIQY